This T cell receptor beta chain was sequenced for a study of T cells in Graves' hyperthyroidism and ophthalmopathy. V was cut by 1 base and J by 5 bases, with 5 bases left in between. The CDR3 is 12 amino acids. Germline CDR1 is DFQATT and CDR2 is SNEGSKA (reference sequence). Amplification targeted TCR beta CDR3 regions from RNA transcripts. The HTBI primer set served for first-round RT-PCR of the TCR CDR3. Using its own MiXCR run on the multiplex PCR reads, TCRdb lists one record per CDR3 protein. This sample has around 660,000 distinct CDR3 sequences, with approximately 42% found just once. The TCR comes from an adult man with Graves' disease, either hyperthyroidism or ophthalmopathy (not recorded which). Sequenced input: peripheral blood or thyroid tissue (not recorded which). The genes are TRBV20-1 and TRBJ2-2; D remains ambiguous. The chain's CDR3 is CSARGLTGELFF. The CDR3 DNA reads TGCAGTGCTAGAGGGTTAACCGGGGAGCTGTTTTTT.